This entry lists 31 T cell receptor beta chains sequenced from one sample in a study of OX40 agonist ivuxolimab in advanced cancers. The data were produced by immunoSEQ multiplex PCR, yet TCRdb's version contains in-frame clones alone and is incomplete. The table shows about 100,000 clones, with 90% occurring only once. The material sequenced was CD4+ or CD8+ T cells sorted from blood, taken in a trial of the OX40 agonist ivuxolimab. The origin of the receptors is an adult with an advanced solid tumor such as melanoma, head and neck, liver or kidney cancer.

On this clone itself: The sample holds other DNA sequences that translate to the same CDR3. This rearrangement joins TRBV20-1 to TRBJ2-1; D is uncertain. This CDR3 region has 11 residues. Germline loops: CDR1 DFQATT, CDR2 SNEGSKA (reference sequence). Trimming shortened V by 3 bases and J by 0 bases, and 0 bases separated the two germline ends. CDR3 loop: CSASSYNEQFF. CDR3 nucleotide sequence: TGCAGTGCTAGCTCCTACAATGAGCAGTTCTTC.

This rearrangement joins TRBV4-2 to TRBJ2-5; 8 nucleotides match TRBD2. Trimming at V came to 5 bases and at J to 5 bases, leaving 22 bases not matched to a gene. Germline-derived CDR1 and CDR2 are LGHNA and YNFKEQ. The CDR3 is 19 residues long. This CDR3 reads CASSDRSLGVSGVGETQYF. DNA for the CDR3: TGTGCCAGCAGCGATCGGTCCTTGGGGGTTAGCGGGGTTGGTGAGACCCAGTACTTC.

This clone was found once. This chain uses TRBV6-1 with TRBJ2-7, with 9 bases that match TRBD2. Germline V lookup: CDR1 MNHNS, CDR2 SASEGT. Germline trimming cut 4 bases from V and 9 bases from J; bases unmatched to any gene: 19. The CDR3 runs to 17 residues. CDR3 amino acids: CASSGSTPAGGVGGQYF. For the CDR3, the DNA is TGTGCCAGCAGTGGCTCCACTCCAGCGGGGGGCGTAGGGGGGCAGTACTTC.

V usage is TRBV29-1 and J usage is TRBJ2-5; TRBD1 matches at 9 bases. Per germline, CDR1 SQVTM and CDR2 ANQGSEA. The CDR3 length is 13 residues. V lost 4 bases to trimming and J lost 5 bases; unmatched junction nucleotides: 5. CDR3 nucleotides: TGCAGCGTTGGGGACAGGGCTGTGGAGACCCAGTACTTC. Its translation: CSVGDRAVETQYF.

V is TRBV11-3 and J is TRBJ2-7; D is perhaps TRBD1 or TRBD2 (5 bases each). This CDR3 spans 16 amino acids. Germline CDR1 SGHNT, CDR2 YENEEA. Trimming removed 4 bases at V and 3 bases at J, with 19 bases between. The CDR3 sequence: CASSSSWDRKSYEQYF. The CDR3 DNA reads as TGTGCCAGCAGCTCGAGCTGGGACCGAAAAAGCTACGAGCAGTACTTC.

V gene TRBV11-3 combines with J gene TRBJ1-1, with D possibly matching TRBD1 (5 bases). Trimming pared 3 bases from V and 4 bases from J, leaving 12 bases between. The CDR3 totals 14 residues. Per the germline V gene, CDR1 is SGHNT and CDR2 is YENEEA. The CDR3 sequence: CASSFPREGTEAFF. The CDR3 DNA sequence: TGTGCCAGCAGCTTCCCCAGGGAAGGCACTGAAGCTTTCTTT.

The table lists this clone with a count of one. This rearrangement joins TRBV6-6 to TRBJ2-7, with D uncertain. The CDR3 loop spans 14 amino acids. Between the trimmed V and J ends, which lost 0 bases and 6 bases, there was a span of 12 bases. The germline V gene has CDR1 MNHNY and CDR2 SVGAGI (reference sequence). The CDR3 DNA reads TGTGCCAGCAGTTACTCGGTAAGGATAGGCGAGCAGTACTTC. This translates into CASSYSVRIGEQYF.

The CDR3 DNA is TGTGCCAGCAGCTCCTGGGGTGGAGGAAACATTCAGTACTTC. It translates to CASSSWGGGNIQYF. This chain uses TRBV5-4 with TRBJ2-4, with a weak D call TRBD2 (5 bases). Germline V gene lookup returns CDR1 SGHNT and CDR2 YYREEE (reference sequence). The CDR3 length is 14 residues. V was shortened by 3 bases and J by 6 bases, with 13 bases between the two germline ends.

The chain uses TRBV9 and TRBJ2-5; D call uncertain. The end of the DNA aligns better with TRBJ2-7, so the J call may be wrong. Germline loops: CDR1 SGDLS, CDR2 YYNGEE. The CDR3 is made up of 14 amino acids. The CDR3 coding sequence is TGTGCCAGCAGCGTAGAGATGATCTCCTACGAGCAGTACTTC. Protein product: CASSVEMISYEQYF.

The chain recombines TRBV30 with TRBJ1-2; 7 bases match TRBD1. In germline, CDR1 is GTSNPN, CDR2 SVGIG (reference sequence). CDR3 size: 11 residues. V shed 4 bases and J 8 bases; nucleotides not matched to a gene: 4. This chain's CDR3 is CAWNRGQGYTF. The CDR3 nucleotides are TGTGCCTGGAACAGGGGCCAAGGCTACACCTTC.

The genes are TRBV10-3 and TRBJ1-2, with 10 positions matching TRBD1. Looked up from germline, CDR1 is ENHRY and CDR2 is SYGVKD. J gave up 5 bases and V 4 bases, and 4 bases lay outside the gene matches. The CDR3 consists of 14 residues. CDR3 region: CAISGGTGEYGYTF. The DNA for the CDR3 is TGTGCCATCAGTGGAGGGACAGGGGAATATGGCTACACCTTC.

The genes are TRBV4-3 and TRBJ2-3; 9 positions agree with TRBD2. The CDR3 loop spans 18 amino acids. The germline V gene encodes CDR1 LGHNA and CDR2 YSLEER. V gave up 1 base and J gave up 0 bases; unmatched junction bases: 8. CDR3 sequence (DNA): TGCGCCAGCAGCCAAGGCGAACCCGGACTAGCGAGCACAGATACGCAGTATTTT. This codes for CASSQGEPGLASTDTQYF.

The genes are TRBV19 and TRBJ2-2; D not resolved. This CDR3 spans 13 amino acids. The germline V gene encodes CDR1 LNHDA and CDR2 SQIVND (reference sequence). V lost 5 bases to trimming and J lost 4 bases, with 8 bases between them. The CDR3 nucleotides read TGTGCCAGTAGTCCCGGAACCACCGGGGAGCTGTTTTTT. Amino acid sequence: CASSPGTTGELFF.

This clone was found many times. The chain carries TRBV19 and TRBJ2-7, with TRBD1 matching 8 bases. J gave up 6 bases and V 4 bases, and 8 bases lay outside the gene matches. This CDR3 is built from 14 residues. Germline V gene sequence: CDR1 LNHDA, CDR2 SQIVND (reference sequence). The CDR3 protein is CASSRTGQEAEQYF. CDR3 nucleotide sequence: TGTGCCAGTAGTAGAACGGGACAGGAGGCCGAGCAGTACTTC.

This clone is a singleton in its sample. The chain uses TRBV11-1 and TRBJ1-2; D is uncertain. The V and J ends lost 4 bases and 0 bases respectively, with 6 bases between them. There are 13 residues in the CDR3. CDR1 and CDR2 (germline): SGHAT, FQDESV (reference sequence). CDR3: CASSSPPNYGYTF. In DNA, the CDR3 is TGTGCCAGCAGCTCCCCCCCTAACTATGGCTACACCTTC.

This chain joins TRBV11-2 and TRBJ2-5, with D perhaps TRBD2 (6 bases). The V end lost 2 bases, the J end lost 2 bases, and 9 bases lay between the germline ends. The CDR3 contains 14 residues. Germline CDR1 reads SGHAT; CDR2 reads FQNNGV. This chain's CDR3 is CASSLSAGQETQYF. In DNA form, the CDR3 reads TGTGCCAGCAGCTTATCGGCGGGGCAAGAGACCCAGTACTTC. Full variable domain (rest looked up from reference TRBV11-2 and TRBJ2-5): EAGVAQSPRYKIIEKRQSVAFWCNPISGHATLYWYQQILGQGPKLLIQFQNNGVVDDSQLPKDRFSAERLKGVDSTLKIQPAKLEDSAVYLCASSLSAGQETQYFGPGTRLLVL.

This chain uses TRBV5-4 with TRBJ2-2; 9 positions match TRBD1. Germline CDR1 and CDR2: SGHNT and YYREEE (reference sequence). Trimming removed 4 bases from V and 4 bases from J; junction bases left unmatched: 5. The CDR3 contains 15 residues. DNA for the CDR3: TGTGCCAGCAGCATACAGGGGGCCGGCACCGGGGAGCTGTTTTTT. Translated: CASSIQGAGTGELFF. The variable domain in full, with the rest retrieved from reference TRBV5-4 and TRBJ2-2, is ETGVTQSPTHLIKTRGQQVTLRCSSQSGHNTVSWYQQALGQGPQFIFQYYREEENGRGNFPPRFSGLQFPNYSSELNVNALELDDSALYLCASSIQGAGTGELFFGEGSRLTVL.

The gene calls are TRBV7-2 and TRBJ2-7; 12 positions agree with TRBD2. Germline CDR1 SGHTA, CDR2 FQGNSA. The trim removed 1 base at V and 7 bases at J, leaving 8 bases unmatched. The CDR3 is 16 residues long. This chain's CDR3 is CASSLDRTSGMEEQYF. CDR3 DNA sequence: TGTGCCAGCAGCTTAGATCGGACTAGCGGGATGGAGGAGCAGTACTTC.

The CDR3 loop reads CASSDPRQTGMYEKLFF. The CDR3 bases are TGCGCCAGCAGCGATCCTCGACAGACAGGGATGTATGAAAAACTGTTTTTT. This chain uses TRBV5-1 with TRBJ1-4; 7 bases are a match to TRBD1. The V gene end was trimmed by 4 bases and the J gene end by 6 bases; junction bases not matched to a gene: 15. This CDR3 region has 17 residues. The germline V gene has CDR1 SGHRS and CDR2 YFSETQ.

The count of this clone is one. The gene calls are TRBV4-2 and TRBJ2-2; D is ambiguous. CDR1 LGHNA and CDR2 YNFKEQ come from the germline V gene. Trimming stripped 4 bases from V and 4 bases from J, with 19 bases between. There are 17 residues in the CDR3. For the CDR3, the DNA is TGTGCCAGCAGCCCACAAAGAACAGCCACGGGCACCGGGGAGCTGTTTTTT. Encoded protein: CASSPQRTATGTGELFF.

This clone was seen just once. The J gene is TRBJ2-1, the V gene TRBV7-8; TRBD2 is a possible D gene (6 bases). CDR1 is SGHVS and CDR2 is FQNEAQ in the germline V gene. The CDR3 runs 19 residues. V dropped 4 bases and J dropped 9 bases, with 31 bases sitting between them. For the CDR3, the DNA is TGTGCCAGCAGCTCCACTGTGGGACGGACTACCCTGCAATTCAGTGAGCAGTTCTTC. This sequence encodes CASSSTVGRTTLQFSEQFF. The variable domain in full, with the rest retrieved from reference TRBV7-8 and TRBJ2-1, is GAGVSQSPRYKVAKRGQDVALRCDPISGHVSLFWYQQALGQGPEFLTYFQNEAQLDKSGLPSDRFFAERPEGSVSTLKIQRTQQEDSAVYLCASSSTVGRTTLQFSEQFFGPGTRLTVL.

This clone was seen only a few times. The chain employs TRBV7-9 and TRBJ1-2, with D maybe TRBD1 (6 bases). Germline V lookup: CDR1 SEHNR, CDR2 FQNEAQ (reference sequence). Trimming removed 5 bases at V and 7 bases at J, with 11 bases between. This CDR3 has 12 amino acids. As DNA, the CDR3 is TGTGCCAGCAGCGCGTGGGGGCCTGGCTACACCTTC. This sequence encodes CASSAWGPGYTF.

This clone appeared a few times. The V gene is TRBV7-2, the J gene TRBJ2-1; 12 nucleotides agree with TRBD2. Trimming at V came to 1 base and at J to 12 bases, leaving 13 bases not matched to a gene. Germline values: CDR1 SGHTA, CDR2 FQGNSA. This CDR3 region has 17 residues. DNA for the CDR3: TGTGCCAGCAGCTTAGGACGGTTTCTAGCGGGAGGGGTCGGGCAGTTCTTC. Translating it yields CASSLGRFLAGGVGQFF.

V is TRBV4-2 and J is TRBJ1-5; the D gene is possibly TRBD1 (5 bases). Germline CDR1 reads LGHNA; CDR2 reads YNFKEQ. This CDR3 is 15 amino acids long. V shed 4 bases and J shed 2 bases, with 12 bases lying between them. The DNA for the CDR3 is TGTGCCAGCAGCCGCCTAAGGGGCGGCAATCAGCCCCAGCATTTT. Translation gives CASSRLRGGNQPQHF.

The CDR3 coding sequence is TGTGCCAGCAGTATGATTCCGGGACTTCAACAGTTCTCGCGCACCGGGGAGCTGTTTTTT. This gives the protein CASSMIPGLQQFSRTGELFF. The V call is TRBV28, the J call TRBJ2-2, with a tentative D call TRBD2 (6 bases). The length of the CDR3 is 20 residues. Germline CDR1 MDHEN, CDR2 SYDVKM. The V end lost 5 bases, the J end lost 4 bases, and 29 bases lay between the germline ends.

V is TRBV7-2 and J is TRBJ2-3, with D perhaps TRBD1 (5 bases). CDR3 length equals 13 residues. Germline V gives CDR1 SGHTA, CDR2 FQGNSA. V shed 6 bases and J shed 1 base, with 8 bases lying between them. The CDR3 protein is CASREGGTDTQYF. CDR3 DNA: TGTGCCAGCAGGGAAGGGGGCACAGATACGCAGTATTTT.

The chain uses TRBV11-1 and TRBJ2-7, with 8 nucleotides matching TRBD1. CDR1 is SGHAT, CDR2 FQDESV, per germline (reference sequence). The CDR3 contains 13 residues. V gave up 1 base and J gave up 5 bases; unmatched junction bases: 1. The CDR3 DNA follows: TGTGCCAGCAGCTTAGACAGGGGGGACGAGCAGTACTTC. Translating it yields CASSLDRGDEQYF.

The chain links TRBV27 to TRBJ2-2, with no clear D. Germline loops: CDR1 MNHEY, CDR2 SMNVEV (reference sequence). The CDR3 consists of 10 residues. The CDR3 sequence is CVLRSGELFF. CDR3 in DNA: TGTGTCCTGAGGTCCGGGGAGCTGTTTTTT.

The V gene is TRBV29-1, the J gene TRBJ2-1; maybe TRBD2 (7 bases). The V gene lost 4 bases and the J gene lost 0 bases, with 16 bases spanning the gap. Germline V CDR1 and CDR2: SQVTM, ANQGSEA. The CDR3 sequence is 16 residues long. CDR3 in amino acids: CSVGGGTLGSYNEQFF. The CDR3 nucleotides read TGCAGCGTTGGGGGAGGGACACTAGGCTCCTACAATGAGCAGTTCTTC.

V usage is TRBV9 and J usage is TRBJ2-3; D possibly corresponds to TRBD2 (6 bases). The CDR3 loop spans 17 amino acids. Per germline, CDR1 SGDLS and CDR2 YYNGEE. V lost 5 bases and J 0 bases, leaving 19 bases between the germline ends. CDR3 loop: CASRGGIAETSTDTQYF. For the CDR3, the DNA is TGTGCCAGCAGGGGAGGAATAGCGGAGACAAGCACAGATACGCAGTATTTT.

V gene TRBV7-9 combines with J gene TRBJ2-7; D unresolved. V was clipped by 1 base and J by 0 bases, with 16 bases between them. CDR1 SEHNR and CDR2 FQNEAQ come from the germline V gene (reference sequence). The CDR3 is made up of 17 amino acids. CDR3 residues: CASSLVPPVTSSYEQYF. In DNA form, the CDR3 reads TGTGCCAGCAGCTTAGTTCCTCCGGTGACCTCCTCCTACGAGCAGTACTTC.